The 24 T cell receptor beta chains below all came from one sample that was sequenced in a study of T cell responses to AZD1222 COVID-19 vaccine. The assay was immunoSEQ multiplex PCR, and TCRdb's table has in-frame clones only and misses some. The table shows 100,000 to 150,000 clones, with approximately 94% occurring only once. The material was peripheral blood, obtained on day 0 of AZD1222 vaccination. Source of these receptors: an adult in good health.

This chain joins TRBV19 and TRBJ2-7; 11 bases line up with TRBD2. CDR1 LNHDA and CDR2 SQIVND come from the germline V gene (reference sequence). The length of the CDR3 is 15 residues. V was clipped by 0 bases and J by 3 bases; unmatched bases: 1. The CDR3 DNA reads TGTGCCAGTAGTATAGATGGGACTAGCGGCTACGAGCAGTACTTC. Translated, it gives CASSIDGTSGYEQYF.

J is TRBJ1-5 and V is TRBV28; 9 positions agree with TRBD1. The CDR3 runs 11 residues. Germline CDR1 MDHEN, CDR2 SYDVKM. Trimming cost V 7 bases and J 15 bases; bases outside gene matches: 7. CDR3 sequence: CASTRQGVPHF. For the CDR3, the DNA is TGTGCCAGCACTAGACAGGGGGTTCCGCATTTT.

The chain links TRBV19 to TRBJ2-2; 9 bases line up with TRBD1. V gave up 5 bases and J gave up 6 bases; unmatched junction bases: 7. The CDR3 has 15 amino acids. The germline V gene encodes CDR1 LNHDA and CDR2 SQIVND (reference sequence). The CDR3 protein is CASSLDRGYPGELFF. CDR3 in DNA: TGTGCCAGTAGTCTCGACAGGGGGTACCCCGGGGAGCTGTTTTTT.

The gene calls are TRBV7-2 and TRBJ2-7; TRBD2 might be the D (6 bases). The V end lost 1 base, the J end lost 8 bases, and 18 bases lay between the germline ends. Per germline, CDR1 SGHTA and CDR2 FQGNSA. There are 15 residues in the CDR3. The CDR3 loop reads CASSLEAGEDSKQYF. CDR3 nucleotide sequence: TGTGCCAGCAGCTTAGAAGCTGGGGAGGACTCCAAGCAGTACTTC.

This chain uses TRBV6-4 with TRBJ1-5; no firm D call. The germline gives CDR1 MRHNA, CDR2 SNTAGT. The CDR3 totals 13 residues. The V and J ends lost 4 bases and 2 bases respectively, with 6 bases between them. The CDR3 sequence: CASSVTGNQPQHF. In nucleotides, the CDR3 is TGTGCCAGCAGTGTGACGGGCAATCAGCCCCAGCATTTT.

The V and J genes are TRBV25-1 and TRBJ2-3, with 7 bases matching TRBD2. The CDR3 is 17 residues long. In germline, CDR1 is MGHDK, CDR2 SYGVNS. J was trimmed by 2 bases and V by 1 base; bases with no gene match: 9. The CDR3 sequence is CASSEWEGGADTDTQYF. The DNA of the CDR3 is TGTGCCAGCAGTGAATGGGAGGGCGGAGCGGACACAGATACGCAGTATTTT.

Concerning this clone: The same CDR3 arises from other DNA sequences in this sample as well. The chain uses TRBV27 and TRBJ1-2; no clear D gene. The CDR3 loop spans 16 amino acids. CDR1 and CDR2 from the germline V gene are MNHEY and SMNVEV (reference sequence). Trimming removed 6 bases at V and 0 bases at J, with 17 bases between. CDR3 sequence reads: CASSHRTGQANYGYTF. The CDR3 DNA is TGTGCCAGCAGCCATCGGACGGGTCAAGCTAACTATGGCTACACCTTC.

V and J are TRBV4-3 and TRBJ2-3; D perhaps matches TRBD2 (6 bases). Trimming cost V 1 base and J 1 base, with 12 bases left between them. The CDR3 extends over 16 amino acids. Germline V gene data show CDR1 as LGHNA and CDR2 as YSLEER. CDR3 region: CASSQVAGSGTDTQYF. CDR3 nucleotides: TGCGCCAGCAGCCAAGTTGCGGGAAGTGGCACAGATACGCAGTATTTT.

V is TRBV4-1 and J is TRBJ2-7; D remains unclear. V lost 1 base to trimming and J lost 5 bases, with 15 bases between them. CDR1 MGHRA and CDR2 YSYEKL come from the germline V gene. The CDR3 is 15 residues long. The CDR3, as DNA: TGCGCCAGCAGCCAAGTCCTCGGAAGGGTCCACGAGCAGTACTTC. It specifies CASSQVLGRVHEQYF.

The gene calls are TRBV18 and TRBJ1-4; possible D gene TRBD1, 6 bases. V was trimmed by 0 bases and J by 8 bases, leaving 13 bases between them. The CDR3 totals 15 residues. Germline loops: CDR1 KGHSH, CDR2 LQKENI. The CDR3 DNA reads as TGTGCCAGCTCACCACCGGGACAACCAGGGGAAAAACTGTTTTTT. Translating it yields CASSPPGQPGEKLFF.

This chain connects TRBV7-9 to TRBJ1-5; D possibly corresponds to TRBD1 (6 bases). Trimming shortened V by 2 bases and J by 5 bases, and 10 bases separated the two germline ends. The CDR3 sequence is 14 residues long. Germline V gene sequence: CDR1 SEHNR, CDR2 FQNEAQ (reference sequence). The DNA for the CDR3 is TGTGCCAGCAGCTTAAAGGGGGGTGATCAGCCCCAGCATTTT. Amino acid sequence: CASSLKGGDQPQHF.

The chain is built from TRBV11-2 and TRBJ2-6; D is perhaps TRBD1 (6 bases). This CDR3 region has 17 residues. Trimming stripped 3 bases from V and 0 bases from J, with 12 bases between. Germline V gene sequence: CDR1 SGHAT, CDR2 FQNNGV. The CDR3, as DNA: TGTGCCAGCAGCTTGGACAGCTTAAGCTCTGGGGCCAACGTCCTGACTTTC. This translates into CASSLDSLSSGANVLTF.

This chain uses TRBV5-1 with TRBJ1-6; D possibly corresponds to TRBD1 (5 bases). V was pared by 4 bases and J by 8 bases, with 13 bases between. CDR3 length equals 14 residues. The germline V gene has CDR1 SGHRS and CDR2 YFSETQ. The CDR3 protein is CASSGQGGDSPLHF. In DNA, the CDR3 is TGCGCCAGCAGCGGGCAGGGAGGGGATTCACCCCTCCACTTT.

This chain uses TRBV19 with TRBJ2-3; no firm D call. Trimming removed 3 bases at V and 2 bases at J, with 9 bases between. Germline loops: CDR1 LNHDA, CDR2 SQIVND (reference sequence). This CDR3 contains 14 residues. This CDR3 reads CASSMGQSTDTQYF. The CDR3 region has the DNA TGTGCCAGTAGTATGGGTCAGTCCACAGATACGCAGTATTTT.

This chain links TRBV2 with TRBJ2-1; D is unclear. The CDR3 is 11 amino acids. The V end lost 5 bases, the J end lost 10 bases, and 9 bases lay between the germline ends. Germline loops: CDR1 SNHLY, CDR2 FYNNEI. The CDR3 region has the DNA TGTGCCAGCAGTCCTTACATGGAGCAGTTCTTC. It translates to CASSPYMEQFF.

This chain uses TRBV6-5 with TRBJ2-2, with TRBD2 as a possible D gene (5 bases). V shed 6 bases and J shed 5 bases, with 10 bases lying between them. The CDR3 runs 13 residues. The germline V gene has CDR1 MNHEY and CDR2 SVGAGI. The CDR3 region is CASSSQRTGELFF. For the CDR3, the DNA is TGTGCCAGCAGCTCACAGCGGACCGGGGAGCTGTTTTTT.

The chain is built from TRBV29-1 and TRBJ2-2; 13 nucleotides match TRBD2. The CDR3 runs 16 residues. The V gene's germline CDR1 is SQVTM and CDR2 ANQGSEA. The junction had 8 bases not matched to a gene; V was cut back by 6 bases and J by 4 bases. CDR3 DNA sequence: TGCAGCGTGCTAAGGACTAGCGGGAGATCCACCGGGGAGCTGTTTTTT. This codes for CSVLRTSGRSTGELFF.

The chain is built from TRBV18 and TRBJ2-1; 9 bases are a match to TRBD2. The J segment lost 7 bases and the V segment lost 3 bases, leaving 10 bases of the junction unmatched. CDR1 and CDR2 (germline): KGHSH, LQKENI. The CDR3 spans 16 residues. The CDR3 loop reads CASSPEAGGPTNEQFF. In DNA form, the CDR3 reads TGTGCCAGCTCACCTGAAGCGGGAGGCCCTACAAATGAGCAGTTCTTC.

The V gene is TRBV1, the J gene TRBJ2-7; the table's D call, TRBD2, has no DNA check behind it. TRBV1 constitutes a pseudogene. The CDR3 runs to 20 residues. The CDR3 DNA reads TGCACCAGCAGCCACCAAAGGACTAGCGGGATTCCGTCCAGCTCCTACGAGCAGTACTTC. It encodes CTSSHQRTSGIPSSSYEQYF.

This clone was observed a single time. This chain connects TRBV6-2 or TRBV6-3 to TRBJ1-2; D possibly corresponds to TRBD1 (5 bases). CDR1 is MNHEY, CDR2 SVGEGT, per germline. CDR3 length equals 18 residues. V lost 2 bases and J lost 5, with 24 bases in between. The CDR3 here is CASSYPPGIRSRVYGYTF. The CDR3 DNA reads as TGTGCCAGCAGTTACCCCCCAGGGATTCGATCTCGGGTATATGGCTACACCTTC.

CDR3 region: CSAGQLGGSSYNEQFF. The CDR3 DNA reads as TGCAGCGCTGGCCAACTAGGCGGGAGCTCCTACAATGAGCAGTTCTTC. This sequence joins TRBV29-1 and TRBJ2-1, with 7 bases aligning to TRBD2. The junction had 12 bases not matched to a gene; V was cut back by 7 bases and J by 0 bases. Germline V lookup: CDR1 SQVTM, CDR2 ANQGSEA. This CDR3 contains 16 residues.

The V call is TRBV10-1, the J call TRBJ2-1; the D gene is possibly TRBD2 (6 bases). V gave up 2 bases and J gave up 4 bases, with 15 bases separating them. CDR1 WNHNN and CDR2 SYGVQD come from the germline V gene (reference sequence). The CDR3 totals 16 residues. CDR3 DNA sequence: TGCGCCAGCAGTGAGGCGGGTAGCGGCGCTTACAATGAGCAGTTCTTC. Its protein product is CASSEAGSGAYNEQFF.

The V and J genes are TRBV12-5 and TRBJ2-1; unclear D gene. The V gene lost 2 bases and the J gene lost 4 bases, with 21 bases spanning the gap. CDR1 is LGHNT and CDR2 is FRNRAP in the germline V gene. This CDR3 has 18 residues. The CDR3, as DNA: TGTGCTAGTGGTTTGACACTGACGGGTGAGAAGACTTACAATGAGCAGTTCTTC. Translated, it gives CASGLTLTGEKTYNEQFF.

CDR3 bases: TGTGCCAGCAGCTTAGATTCCCGACTAGCGGGAGGGCCATCAGATACGCAGTATTTT. It encodes CASSLDSRLAGGPSDTQYF. The chain couples TRBV11-2 to TRBJ2-3; the match to TRBD2 covers 14 bases. CDR1 is SGHAT and CDR2 is FQNNGV in the germline V gene. This CDR3 contains 19 residues. With 0 bases clipped from V and 4 bases from J, the junction kept 9 bases outside the gene matches.